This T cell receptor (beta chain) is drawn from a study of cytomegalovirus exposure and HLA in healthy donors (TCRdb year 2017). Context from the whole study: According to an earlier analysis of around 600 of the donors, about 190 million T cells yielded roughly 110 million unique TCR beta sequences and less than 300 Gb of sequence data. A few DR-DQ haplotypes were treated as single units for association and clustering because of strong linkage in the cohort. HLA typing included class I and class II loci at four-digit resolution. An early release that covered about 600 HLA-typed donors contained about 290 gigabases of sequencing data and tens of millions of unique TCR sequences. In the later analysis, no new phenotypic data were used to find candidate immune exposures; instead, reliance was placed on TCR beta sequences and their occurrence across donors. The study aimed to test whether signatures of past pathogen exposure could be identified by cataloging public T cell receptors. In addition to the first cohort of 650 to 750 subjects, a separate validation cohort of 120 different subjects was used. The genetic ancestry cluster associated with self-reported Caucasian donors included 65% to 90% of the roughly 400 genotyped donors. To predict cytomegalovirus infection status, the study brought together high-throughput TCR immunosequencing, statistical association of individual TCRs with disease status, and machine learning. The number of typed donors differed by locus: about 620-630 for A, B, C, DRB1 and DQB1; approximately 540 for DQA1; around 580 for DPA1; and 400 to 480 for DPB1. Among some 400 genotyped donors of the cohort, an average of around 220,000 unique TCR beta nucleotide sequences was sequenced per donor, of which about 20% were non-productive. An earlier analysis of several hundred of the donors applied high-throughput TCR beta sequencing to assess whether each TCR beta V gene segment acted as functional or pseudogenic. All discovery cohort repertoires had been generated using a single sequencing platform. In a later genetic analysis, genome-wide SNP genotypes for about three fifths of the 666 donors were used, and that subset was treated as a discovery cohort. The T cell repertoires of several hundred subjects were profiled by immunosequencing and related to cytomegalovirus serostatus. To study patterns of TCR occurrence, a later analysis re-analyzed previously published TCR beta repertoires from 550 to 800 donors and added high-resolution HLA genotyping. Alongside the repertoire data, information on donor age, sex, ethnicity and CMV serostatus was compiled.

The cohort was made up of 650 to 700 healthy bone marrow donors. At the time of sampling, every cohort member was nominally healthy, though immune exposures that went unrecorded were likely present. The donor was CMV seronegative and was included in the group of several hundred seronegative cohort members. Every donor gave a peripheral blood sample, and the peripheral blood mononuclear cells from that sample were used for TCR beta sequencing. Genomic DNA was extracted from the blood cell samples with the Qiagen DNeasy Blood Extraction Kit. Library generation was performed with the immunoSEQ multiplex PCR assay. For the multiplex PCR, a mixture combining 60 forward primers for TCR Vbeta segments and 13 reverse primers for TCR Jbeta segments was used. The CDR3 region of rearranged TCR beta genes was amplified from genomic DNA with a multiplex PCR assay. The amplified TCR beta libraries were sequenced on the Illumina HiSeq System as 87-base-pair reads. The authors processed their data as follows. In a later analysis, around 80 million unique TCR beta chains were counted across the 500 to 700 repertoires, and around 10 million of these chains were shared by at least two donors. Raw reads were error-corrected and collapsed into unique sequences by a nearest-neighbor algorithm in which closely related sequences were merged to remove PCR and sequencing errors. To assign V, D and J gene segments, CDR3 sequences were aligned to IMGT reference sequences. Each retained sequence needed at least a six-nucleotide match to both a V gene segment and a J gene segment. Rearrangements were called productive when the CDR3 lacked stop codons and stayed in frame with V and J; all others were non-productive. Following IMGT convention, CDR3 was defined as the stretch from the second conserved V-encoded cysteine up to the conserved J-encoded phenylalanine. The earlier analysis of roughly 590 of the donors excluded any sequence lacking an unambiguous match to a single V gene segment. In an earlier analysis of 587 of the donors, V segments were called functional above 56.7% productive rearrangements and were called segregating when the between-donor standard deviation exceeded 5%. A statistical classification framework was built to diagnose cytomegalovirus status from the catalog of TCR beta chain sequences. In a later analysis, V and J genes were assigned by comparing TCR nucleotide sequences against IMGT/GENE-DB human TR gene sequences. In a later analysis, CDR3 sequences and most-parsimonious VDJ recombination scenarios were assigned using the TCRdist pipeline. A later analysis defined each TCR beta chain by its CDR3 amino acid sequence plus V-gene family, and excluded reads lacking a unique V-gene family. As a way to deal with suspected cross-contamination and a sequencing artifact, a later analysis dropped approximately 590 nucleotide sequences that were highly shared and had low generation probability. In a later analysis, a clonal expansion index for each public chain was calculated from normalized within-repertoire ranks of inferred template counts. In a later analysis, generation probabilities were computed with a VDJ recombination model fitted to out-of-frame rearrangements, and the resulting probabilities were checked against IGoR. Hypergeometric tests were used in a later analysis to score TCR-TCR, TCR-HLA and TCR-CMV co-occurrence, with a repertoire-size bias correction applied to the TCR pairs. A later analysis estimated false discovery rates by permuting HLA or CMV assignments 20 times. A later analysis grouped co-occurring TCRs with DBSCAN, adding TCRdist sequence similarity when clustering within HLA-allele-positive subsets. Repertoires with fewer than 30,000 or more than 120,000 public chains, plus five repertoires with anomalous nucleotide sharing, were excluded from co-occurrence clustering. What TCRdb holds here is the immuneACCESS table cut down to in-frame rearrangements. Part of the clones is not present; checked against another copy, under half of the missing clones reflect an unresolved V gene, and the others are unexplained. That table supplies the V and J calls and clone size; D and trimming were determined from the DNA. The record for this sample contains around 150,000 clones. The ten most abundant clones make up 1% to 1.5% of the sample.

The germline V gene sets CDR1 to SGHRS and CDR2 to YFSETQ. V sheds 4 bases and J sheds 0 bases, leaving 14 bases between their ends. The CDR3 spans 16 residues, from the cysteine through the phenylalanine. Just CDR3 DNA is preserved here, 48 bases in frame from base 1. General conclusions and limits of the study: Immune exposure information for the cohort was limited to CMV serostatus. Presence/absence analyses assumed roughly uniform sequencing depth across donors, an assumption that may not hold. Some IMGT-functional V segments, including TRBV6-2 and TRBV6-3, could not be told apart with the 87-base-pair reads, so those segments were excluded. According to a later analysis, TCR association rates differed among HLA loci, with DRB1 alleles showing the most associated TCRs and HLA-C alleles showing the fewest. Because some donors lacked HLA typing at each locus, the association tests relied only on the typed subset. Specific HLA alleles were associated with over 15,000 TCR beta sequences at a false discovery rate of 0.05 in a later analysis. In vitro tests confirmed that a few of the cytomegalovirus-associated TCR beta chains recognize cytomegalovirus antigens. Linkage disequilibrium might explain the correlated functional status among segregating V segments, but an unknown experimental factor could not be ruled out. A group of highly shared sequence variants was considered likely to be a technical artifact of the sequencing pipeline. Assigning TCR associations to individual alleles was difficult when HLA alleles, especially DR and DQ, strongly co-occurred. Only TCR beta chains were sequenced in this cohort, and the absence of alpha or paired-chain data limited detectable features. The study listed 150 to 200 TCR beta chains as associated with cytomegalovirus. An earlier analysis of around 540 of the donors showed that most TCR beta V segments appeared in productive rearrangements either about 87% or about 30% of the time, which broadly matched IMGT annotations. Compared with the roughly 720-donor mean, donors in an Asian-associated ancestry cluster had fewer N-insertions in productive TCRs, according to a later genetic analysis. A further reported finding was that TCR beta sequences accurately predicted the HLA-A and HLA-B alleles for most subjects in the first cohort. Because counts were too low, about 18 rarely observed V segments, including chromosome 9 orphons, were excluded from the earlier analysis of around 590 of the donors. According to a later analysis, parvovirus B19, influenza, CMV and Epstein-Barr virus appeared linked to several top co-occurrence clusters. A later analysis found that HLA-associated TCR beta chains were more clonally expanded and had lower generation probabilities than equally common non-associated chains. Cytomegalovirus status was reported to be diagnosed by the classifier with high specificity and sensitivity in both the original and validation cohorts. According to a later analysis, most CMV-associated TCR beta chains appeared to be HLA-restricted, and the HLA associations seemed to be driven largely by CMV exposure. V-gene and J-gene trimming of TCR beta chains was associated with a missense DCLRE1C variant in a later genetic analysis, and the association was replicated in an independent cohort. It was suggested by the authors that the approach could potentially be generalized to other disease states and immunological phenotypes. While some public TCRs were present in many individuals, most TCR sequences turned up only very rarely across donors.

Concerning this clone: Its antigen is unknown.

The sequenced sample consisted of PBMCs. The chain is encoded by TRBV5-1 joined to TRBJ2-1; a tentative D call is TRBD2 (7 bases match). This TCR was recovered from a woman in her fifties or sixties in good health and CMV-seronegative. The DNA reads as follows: TGCGCCAGCAGCCTGGGGGGCGGGGGCTCCTACAATGAGCAGTTCTTC. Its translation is CASSLGGGGSYNEQFF.